This T cell receptor (beta chain) was documented in a study of blood T cell repertoires in COVID-19. Background on the study: COVID-19 samples from acute and convalescent phases originated in the United States, Italy and Spain.

Original handling: Reference gene primer amplification gave estimated nucleated cell counts. Some clones are missing from TCRdb's copy, which holds only in-frame ones; the method was immunoSEQ multiplex PCR. Clonal size and the V and J genes are those of that table, whereas D and trimming came from the DNA. The sample lists about 200,000 clones, around nine tenths occurring once. The germline V gene has CDR1 LNHDA and CDR2 SQIVND (reference sequence). Trimming cost V 3 bases and J 7 bases, with 9 bases left between them. CDR3 length equals 12 residues. Sequences were obtained from peripheral blood. The rearrangement uses TRBV19 and TRBJ1-1, with D unclear. The TCR sequence derives from a man in his 60s with COVID-19, enrolled during active disease. The CDR3 DNA reads TGTGCCAGTAGTATCGCGGGCCGTGAAGCTTTCTTT. Amino acid sequence: CASSIAGREAFF.